The T cell receptor beta chain under discussion was sequenced for a study of vaccination and CD4 T cells after COVID-19 (dated 2022 in TCRdb). Background on the whole study: Convalescent patients had a positive SARS-CoV-2 result on nasal swab PCR, and of these patients, some ten had mild disease and one had severe disease. Six males and four females were included in the convalescent cohort, with two Hispanic individuals, seven Caucasians, two Asians and one multiracial person represented. Participants got two doses of the Pfizer-BioNTech BNT162b2 vaccine (n=8) or two doses of the Moderna mRNA-1273 vaccine (n=2). Post-COVID blood samples were collected from convalescent patients a median of approximately 100 days after diagnosis, with a range of roughly 30 to 170 days. The time from the second vaccine dose to post-vaccine blood sampling had a median of roughly 70 days and ranged from about 14 to 250 days. Overlapping spike peptide pools from SARS-CoV-2 and from the common cold coronaviruses HCoV-NL63, HCoV-OC43 and HCoV-229E were used as culture stimuli. In control cultures, a CEFX viral epitope pool was used as positive control, an HIV-1 Nef peptide pool was used as negative control, or no peptide was added. The spike-specific CD4+ TCR repertoire was compared before and after mRNA vaccination in fewer than eleven COVID-19 convalescent patients and a handful of infection-naive healthy vaccine recipients.

This clonotype occurred a few times. What antigen it recognizes has not been identified. It has no much larger one-base neighbor in the sample; base qualities were not kept. V is clipped by 3 bases and J by 7 bases, and the sequence between their germline boundaries is 15 bases long. The CDR3 spans 14 residues, from the cysteine through the phenylalanine. The CDR3 DNA has 42 bases and is translated from base 1. Looking up the germline V gene (reference sequence) yields CDR1 LNHDA and CDR2 SQIVND. Beyond this particular receptor, the publication reports: The study included relatively few convalescent patients and did not analyze early timepoints after natural infection. Although the median number of SARS-CoV-2-reactive clonotypes went up from 21 after infection to roughly 40 after vaccination, the increase was not significant. In convalescent patients, nearly all vaccine-specific clones (304 of 307) were found to be mono-reactive for SARS-CoV-2 spike rather than cross-reactive with common cold coronaviruses. Among the post-vaccine SARS-CoV-2-reactive clones in convalescent patients, a median approximately 90% showed up only after vaccination, which suggests vaccine-specific priming.

The method behind the library was PCR. DNA from cultured CD4+ T cells underwent TCR sequencing with the Oncomine TCR Beta short-read assay at the Johns Hopkins FTIC core. The QIAamp micro DNA kit was used to extract genomic DNA from the cultured CD4+ T cells. Oncomine TCR Beta libraries from cultured CD4+ T cells were pooled with unique dual indexes and sequenced on an Illumina iSeq 100. As for the original processing: Non-productive sequences were removed, and CDR3s not starting with C, not ending with F or W, or shorter than 7 amino acids were discarded. Antigen-specific clonotypes were identified with the MANAFEST web application by comparing peptide-stimulated wells with reference and other culture wells. For a clone to be called positive, the clone needed an FDR below 0.05, an odds ratio above 5, and a productive frequency above 0.1% in at least two of three replicate wells. Cross-reactive clonotypes were defined as significantly expanded in both SARS-CoV-2 spike wells and at least one common cold coronavirus spike condition. Levenshtein distances (stringdist) and unrooted phylogenetic trees (ape) in R version 3.6.1 were used to assess CDR3 homology. Clones were called with MiXCR by TCRdb after fastp trimmed the public reads at Q25, and only in-frame beta chains were retained. For every CDR3 protein sequence, its rows merge into one entry that carries the most common genes and DNA. These V and J calls rely on TCRdb rather than the paper's analysis. Here the sample has fewer than 20,000 distinct CDR3 sequences; approximately 50% occur a single time. The top ten constitute 4% to 4.5% of the sample.

Sample treatment or condition, as interpreted from the label and publication: roughly ten-day PBMC culture with coronavirus spike peptide pools or control peptides (ViraFEST assay). The ViraFEST assay, used in the study, expanded antigen-specific T cells with peptide pools and then identified the expanded clonotypes through TCR sequencing. The convalescent patients' positive SARS-CoV-2 PCR tests fell between March and December 2020, which was before the Alpha, Beta and Delta variants emerged in the United States. Each well held some 2 million PBMCs cultured in IMDM containing around 5% human AB serum and approximately 10 IU/ml IL-2, with approximately 9.2 ug/ml peptide pools added. Half of the culture medium was replaced with fresh IL-2-containing medium on days 3 and 7. Once the cells had been in culture for about 10 days, the EasySep CD4+ T cell isolation kit was used to isolate CD4+ T cells by negative selection. PBMCs were separated from whole blood using Ficoll-Paque Plus gradient centrifugation and then either used fresh or cryopreserved at -140C. Each culture condition was generally run in triplicate wells.

The source material was CD4+ T cells from blood, cultured in vitro, sampled before SARS-CoV-2 vaccination. The origin of this receptor is a human donor who had recovered from COVID-19. This receptor chain uses TRBV19 and TRBJ1-2; there is no confident call for the D gene. Here is the DNA: TGTGCCAGTAGTATTGGGGTCGGCACTCTTGGCTACACCTTC. It codes for CASSIGVGTLGYTF.